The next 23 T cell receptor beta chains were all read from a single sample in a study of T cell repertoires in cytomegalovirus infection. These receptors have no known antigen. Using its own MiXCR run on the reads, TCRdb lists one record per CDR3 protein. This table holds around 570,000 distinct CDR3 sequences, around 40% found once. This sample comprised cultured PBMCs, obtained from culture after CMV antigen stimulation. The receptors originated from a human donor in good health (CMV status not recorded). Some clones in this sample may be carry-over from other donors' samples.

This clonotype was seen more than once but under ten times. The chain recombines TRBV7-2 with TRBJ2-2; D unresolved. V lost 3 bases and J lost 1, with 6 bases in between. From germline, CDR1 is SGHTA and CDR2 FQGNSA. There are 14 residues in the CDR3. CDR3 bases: TGTGCCAGCAGCTTCGTTAAGAACACCGGGGAGCTGTTTTTT. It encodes CASSFVKNTGELFF.

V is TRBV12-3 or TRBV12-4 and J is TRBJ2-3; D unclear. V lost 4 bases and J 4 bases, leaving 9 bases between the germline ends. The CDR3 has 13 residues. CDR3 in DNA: TGTGCCAGCAGTTCCGCTGGGCCAGATACGCAGTATTTT. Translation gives CASSSAGPDTQYF.

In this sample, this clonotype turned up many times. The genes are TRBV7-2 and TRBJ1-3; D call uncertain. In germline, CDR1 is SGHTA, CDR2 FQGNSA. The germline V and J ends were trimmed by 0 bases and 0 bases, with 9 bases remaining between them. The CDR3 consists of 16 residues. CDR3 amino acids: CASSLAAAVSGNTIYF. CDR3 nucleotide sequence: TGTGCCAGCAGCTTAGCGGCAGCAGTCTCTGGAAACACCATATATTTT. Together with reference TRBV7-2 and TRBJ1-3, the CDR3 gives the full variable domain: GAGVSQSPSNKVTEKGKDVELRCDPISGHTALYWYRQSLGQGLEFLIYFQGNSAPDKSGLPSDRFSAERTGGSVSTLTIQRTQQEDSAVYLCASSLAAAVSGNTIYFGEGSWLTVV.

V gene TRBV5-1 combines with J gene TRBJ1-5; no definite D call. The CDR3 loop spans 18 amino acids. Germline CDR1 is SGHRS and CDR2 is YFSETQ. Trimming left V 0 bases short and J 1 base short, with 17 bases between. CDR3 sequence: CASSLGPMTLGSNQPQHF. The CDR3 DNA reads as TGCGCCAGCAGCTTGGGACCTATGACCCTGGGGAGCAATCAGCCCCAGCATTTT.

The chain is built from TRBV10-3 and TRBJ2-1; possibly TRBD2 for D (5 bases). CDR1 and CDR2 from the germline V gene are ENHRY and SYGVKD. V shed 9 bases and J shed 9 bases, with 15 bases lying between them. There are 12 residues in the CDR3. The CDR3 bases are TGTGCCATAGGTAGCGTCCACGGTGAGCAGTTCTTC. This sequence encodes CAIGSVHGEQFF.

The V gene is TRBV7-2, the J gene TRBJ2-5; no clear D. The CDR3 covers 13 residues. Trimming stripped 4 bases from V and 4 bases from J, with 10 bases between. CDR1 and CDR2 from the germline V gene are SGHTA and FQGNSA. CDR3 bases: TGTGCCAGCAGCTCCCAACTTCGAGAGACCCAGTACTTC. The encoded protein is CASSSQLRETQYF.

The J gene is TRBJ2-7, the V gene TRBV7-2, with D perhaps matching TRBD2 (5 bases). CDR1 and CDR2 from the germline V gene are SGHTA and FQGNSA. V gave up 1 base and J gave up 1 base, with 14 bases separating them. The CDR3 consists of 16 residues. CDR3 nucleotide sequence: TGTGCCAGCAGCTTAGACGGGGATAAGGGATCCTACGAGCAGTACTTC. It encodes CASSLDGDKGSYEQYF.

The CDR3 loop is CATSSGGAREQYF. The CDR3 DNA is TGTGCCACCTCTAGCGGGGGGGCGAGGGAGCAGTACTTC. The chain joins TRBV19 to TRBJ2-7, with 12 bases identical to TRBD2. This CDR3 contains 13 residues. With 10 bases clipped from V and 7 bases from J, the junction kept 8 bases outside the gene matches. In germline, CDR1 is LNHDA, CDR2 SQIVND (reference sequence).

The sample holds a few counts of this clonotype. CDR3: CASSLVWTDNEQFF. CDR3 nucleotide sequence: TGTGCCAGCAGCTTAGTTTGGACAGACAATGAGCAGTTCTTC. The rearrangement links TRBV7-9 to TRBJ2-1; D might be TRBD1 (6 bases). The CDR3 loop spans 14 amino acids. Germline V CDR1 and CDR2: SEHNR, FQNEAQ (reference sequence). The ends were cut back, 1 base at V and 5 bases at J, with 9 bases in the middle.

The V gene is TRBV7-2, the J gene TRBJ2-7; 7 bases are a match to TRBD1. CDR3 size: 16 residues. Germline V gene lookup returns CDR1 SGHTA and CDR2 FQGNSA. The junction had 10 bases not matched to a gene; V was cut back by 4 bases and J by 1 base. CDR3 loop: CASSSRTGLRSYEQYF. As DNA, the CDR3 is TGTGCCAGCAGCTCTAGGACAGGTTTGAGATCCTACGAGCAGTACTTC.

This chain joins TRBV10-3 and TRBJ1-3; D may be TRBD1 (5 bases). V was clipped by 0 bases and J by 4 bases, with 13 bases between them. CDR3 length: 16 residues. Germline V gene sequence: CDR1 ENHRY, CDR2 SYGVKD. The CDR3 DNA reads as TGTGCCATCAGTGAGTCGAAGGGGCAGGTCGGAAACACCATATATTTT. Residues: CAISESKGQVGNTIYF.

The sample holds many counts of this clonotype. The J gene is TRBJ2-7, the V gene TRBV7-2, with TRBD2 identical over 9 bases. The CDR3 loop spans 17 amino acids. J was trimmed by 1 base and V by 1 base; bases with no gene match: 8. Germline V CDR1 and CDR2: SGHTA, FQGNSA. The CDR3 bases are TGTGCCAGCAGCTTAGGGTCAACTAGCGGGCCGTCCTACGAGCAGTACTTC. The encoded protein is CASSLGSTSGPSYEQYF.

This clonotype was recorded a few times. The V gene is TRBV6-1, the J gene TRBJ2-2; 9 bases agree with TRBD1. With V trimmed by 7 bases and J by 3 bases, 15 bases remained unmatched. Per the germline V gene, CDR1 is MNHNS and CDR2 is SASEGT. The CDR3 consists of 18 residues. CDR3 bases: TGTGCCAGCACGGGGGACAGGGTACACCATGCTGACACCGGGGAGCTGTTTTTT. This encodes CASTGDRVHHADTGELFF.

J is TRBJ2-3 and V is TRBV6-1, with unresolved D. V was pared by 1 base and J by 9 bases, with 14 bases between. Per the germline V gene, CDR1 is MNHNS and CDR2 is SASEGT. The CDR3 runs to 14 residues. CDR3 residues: CASSEGPNGVTQYF. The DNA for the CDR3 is TGTGCCAGCAGTGAAGGGCCCAATGGGGTGACGCAGTATTTT.

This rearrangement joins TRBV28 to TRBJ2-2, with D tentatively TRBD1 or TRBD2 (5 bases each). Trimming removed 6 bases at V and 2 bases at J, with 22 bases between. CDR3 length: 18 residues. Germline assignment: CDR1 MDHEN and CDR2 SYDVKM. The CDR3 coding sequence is TGTGCCAGCAGCCCTTACGGGGACGACTCTTTTAACACCGGGGAGCTGTTTTTT. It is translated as CASSPYGDDSFNTGELFF.

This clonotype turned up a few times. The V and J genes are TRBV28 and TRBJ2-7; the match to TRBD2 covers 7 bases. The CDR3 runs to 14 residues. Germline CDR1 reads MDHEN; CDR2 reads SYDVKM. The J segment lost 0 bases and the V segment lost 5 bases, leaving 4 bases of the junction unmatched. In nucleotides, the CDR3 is TGTGCCAGCAGTGTCGCGGGGGACTCCTACGAGCAGTACTTC. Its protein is CASSVAGDSYEQYF.

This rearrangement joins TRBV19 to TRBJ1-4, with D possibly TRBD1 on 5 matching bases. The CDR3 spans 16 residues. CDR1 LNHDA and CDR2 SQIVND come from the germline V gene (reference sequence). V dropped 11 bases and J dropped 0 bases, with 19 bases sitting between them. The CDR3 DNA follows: TGTGCCTGCAGCGACAGTTTGATCTCAACTAATGAAAAACTGTTTTTT. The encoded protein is CACSDSLISTNEKLFF.

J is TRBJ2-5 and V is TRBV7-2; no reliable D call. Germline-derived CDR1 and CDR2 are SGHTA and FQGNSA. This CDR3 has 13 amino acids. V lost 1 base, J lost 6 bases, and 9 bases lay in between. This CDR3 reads CASSLGFDKTQYF. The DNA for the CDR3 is TGTGCCAGCAGCTTAGGGTTCGACAAGACCCAGTACTTC.

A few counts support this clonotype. CDR3 DNA sequence: TGTGCCAGCAGTTACACCCCGGGAGGGGGCCCGAACACTGAAGCTTTCTTT. It encodes CASSYTPGGGPNTEAFF. The chain links TRBV6-5 to TRBJ1-1, with TRBD1 matching 7 bases. CDR3 length equals 17 residues. After removal of 2 bases from V and 1 base from J, the junction contained 10 bases not matched to a gene. Germline V gives CDR1 MNHEY, CDR2 SVGAGI.

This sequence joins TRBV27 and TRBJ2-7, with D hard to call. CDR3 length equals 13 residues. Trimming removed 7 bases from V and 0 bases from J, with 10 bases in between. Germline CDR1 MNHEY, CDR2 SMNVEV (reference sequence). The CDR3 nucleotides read TGTGCCAGCAAAGGCTTAGACTCCTACGAGCAGTACTTC. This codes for CASKGLDSYEQYF.

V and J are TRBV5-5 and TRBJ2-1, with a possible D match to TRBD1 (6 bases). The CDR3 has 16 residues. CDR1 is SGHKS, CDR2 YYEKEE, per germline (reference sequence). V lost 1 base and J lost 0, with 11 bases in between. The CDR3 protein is CASSLHQGSSYNEQFF. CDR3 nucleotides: TGTGCCAGCAGCTTGCACCAGGGGAGCTCCTACAATGAGCAGTTCTTC.

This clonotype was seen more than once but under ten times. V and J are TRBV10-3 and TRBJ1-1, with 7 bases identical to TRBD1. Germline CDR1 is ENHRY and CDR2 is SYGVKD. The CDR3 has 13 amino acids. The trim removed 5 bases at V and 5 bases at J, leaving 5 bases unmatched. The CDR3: CAISPQGRTEAFF. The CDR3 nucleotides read TGTGCCATCAGTCCACAGGGGAGGACTGAAGCTTTCTTT.

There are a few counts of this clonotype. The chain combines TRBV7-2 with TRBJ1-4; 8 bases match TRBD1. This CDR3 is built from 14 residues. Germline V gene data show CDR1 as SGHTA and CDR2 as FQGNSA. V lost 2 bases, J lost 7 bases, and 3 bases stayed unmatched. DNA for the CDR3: TGTGCCAGCAGCTTAAACAGGGGGTCTGAAAAACTGTTTTTT. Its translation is CASSLNRGSEKLFF.